These 23 T cell receptor beta chains were sequenced from one sample in a study of identical twins. TCRdb called the 5' RACE reads again in MiXCR, with one record for every CDR3 protein. The repertoire holds 700,000 or so distinct CDR3 sequences, with 8.6% as singletons. The same sample was also used in a study of yellow fever vaccine responses in identical twins.

The sample was PBMCs. Receptors originate from a woman in her late teens or twenties in good health.

J is TRBJ2-2 and V is TRBV20-1; 11 bases match TRBD1. CDR1 is DFQATT, CDR2 SNEGSKA, per germline (reference sequence). The CDR3 runs 17 residues. Trimming at V came to 1 base and at J to 0 bases, leaving 4 bases not matched to a gene. DNA for the CDR3: TGCAGTGCTAGAGGGGACAGGGGGGAACCGAACACCGGGGAGCTGTTTTTT. Residues: CSARGDRGEPNTGELFF.

This clonotype was picked up many times. The V call is TRBV16, the J call TRBJ2-7; 7 positions agree with TRBD1. V was clipped by 1 base and J by 6 bases; unmatched bases: 6. The CDR3 sequence is 14 residues long. Germline assignment: CDR1 KGHSY and CDR2 FQNENV. CDR3 sequence: CASSQWGQIPEQYF. The CDR3 DNA reads TGTGCCAGCAGCCAATGGGGACAGATTCCCGAGCAGTACTTC.

This clonotype was recorded many times. The chain joins TRBV7-3 to TRBJ2-2; 7 bases align to TRBD2. Germline CDR1 and CDR2: SGHTA and FQGTGA. J lost 3 bases, V lost 3 bases, and 1 base had no gene match. The CDR3 sequence is 14 residues long. The CDR3 protein is CASSLGGYTGELFF. Here the CDR3 DNA reads TGTGCCAGCAGCTTGGGGGGGTACACCGGGGAGCTGTTTTTT.

The V and J genes are TRBV12-3 or TRBV12-4 and TRBJ2-3; TRBD1 agrees at 10 bases. J was trimmed by 2 bases and V by 5 bases; bases with no gene match: 10. The CDR3 runs to 17 residues. The CDR3 protein is CASSSRWGQGFTDTQYF. The DNA of the CDR3 is TGTGCCAGCAGTAGCCGTTGGGGACAGGGGTTCACAGATACGCAGTATTTT.

This clonotype showed up many times. This sequence joins TRBV10-3 and TRBJ2-7; 7 bases align to TRBD1. The V and J ends lost 2 bases and 5 bases, in that order; junction bases with no gene match: 9. This CDR3 region has 15 residues. Per the germline V gene, CDR1 is ENHRY and CDR2 is SYGVKD. CDR3 amino acids: CAISEPTGRINEQYF. CDR3 in DNA: TGTGCCATCAGTGAGCCGACAGGGAGAATCAACGAGCAGTACTTC.

This clonotype was seen a handful of times. This chain connects TRBV6-1 to TRBJ2-1; the D gene is possibly TRBD2 (6 bases). The CDR3 runs 15 residues. V was trimmed by 5 bases and J by 2 bases, leaving 13 bases between them. Germline assignment: CDR1 MNHNS and CDR2 SASEGT. CDR3 sequence (DNA): TGTGCCAGCAGTCCGGGACTTCCCCCCTACAATGAGCAGTTCTTC. Translating gives CASSPGLPPYNEQFF.

The V gene is TRBV12-3 or TRBV12-4, the J gene TRBJ2-1; a weak D match, TRBD1 (6 bases). CDR3 length equals 18 residues. Between the trimmed V and J ends, which lost 1 base and 6 bases, there was a span of 22 bases. The CDR3 here is CASSLGFGAGAVGNEQFF. The CDR3 DNA follows: TGTGCCAGCAGTTTAGGATTCGGGGCAGGGGCGGTTGGCAATGAGCAGTTCTTC.

This clonotype was counted at least ten times. This chain uses TRBV7-9 with TRBJ1-4; D uncertain. The V end lost 4 bases, the J end lost 2 bases, and 11 bases lay between the germline ends. In germline, CDR1 is SEHNR, CDR2 FQNEAQ (reference sequence). The CDR3 covers 15 residues. Here the CDR3 DNA reads TGTGCCAGCAGCTCGGGAGCGTCTACTAATGAAAAACTGTTTTTT. It is translated as CASSSGASTNEKLFF.

The rearrangement joins TRBV12-3 or TRBV12-4 to TRBJ2-5; D may be TRBD1 (6 bases). The CDR3 has 15 residues. V was clipped by 4 bases and J by 2 bases, with 14 bases between them. The CDR3 DNA sequence: TGTGCCAGCAGTTATACCGGGACATATCAAGAGACCCAGTACTTC. Encoded protein: CASSYTGTYQETQYF.

The chain uses TRBV2 and TRBJ2-2; 12 bases fit TRBD2. After removal of 8 bases from V and 4 bases from J, the junction contained 2 bases not matched to a gene. This CDR3 region has 14 residues. Germline V gene lookup returns CDR1 SNHLY and CDR2 FYNNEI. This CDR3 reads CASPLAGGTGELFF. Here the CDR3 DNA reads TGTGCCAGCCCACTAGCGGGGGGCACCGGGGAGCTGTTTTTT.

The chain carries TRBV28 and TRBJ2-7; no clear D. V dropped 3 bases and J dropped 0 bases, with 18 bases sitting between them. Germline CDR1 and CDR2: MDHEN and SYDVKM. The CDR3 is 17 amino acids. Written as DNA, the CDR3 is TGTGCCAGCAGTTTCCGACCTGGACGGTCGAGCTCCTACGAGCAGTACTTC. Amino acid sequence: CASSFRPGRSSSYEQYF. The whole variable domain, filled in from reference TRBV28 and TRBJ2-7, reads DVKVTQSSRYLVKRTGEKVFLECVQDMDHENMFWYRQDPGLGLRLIYFSYDVKMKEKGDIPEGYSVSREKKERFSLILESASTNQTSMYLCASSFRPGRSSSYEQYFGPGTRLTVT.

The V call is TRBV28, the J call TRBJ2-5, with 10 bases lining up with TRBD1. The CDR3 has 20 residues. CDR1 is MDHEN, CDR2 SYDVKM, per germline. The V gene end was trimmed by 3 bases and the J gene end by 1 base; junction bases not matched to a gene: 17. The CDR3 DNA follows: TGTGCCAGCAGTTTCCCCTTAACCGGGACAGGGGCCGACCCCCAAGAGACCCAGTACTTC. Its protein is CASSFPLTGTGADPQETQYF.

This chain uses TRBV14 with TRBJ2-5, with D possibly TRBD2 on 5 matching bases. CDR3 length equals 15 residues. Germline CDR1 and CDR2: SGHDN and FVKESK. The germline V and J ends were trimmed by 4 bases and 5 bases, with 17 bases remaining between them. CDR3 amino acids: CASSPTMWESETQYF. As DNA, the CDR3 is TGTGCCAGCAGCCCTACTATGTGGGAGTCGGAGACCCAGTACTTC.

The rearrangement links TRBV20-1 to TRBJ2-5, with D perhaps matching TRBD2 (6 bases). The V gene lost 5 bases and the J gene lost 5 bases, with 18 bases spanning the gap. The germline gives CDR1 DFQATT, CDR2 SNEGSKA (reference sequence). This CDR3 is 14 amino acids long. CDR3 residues: CSASSGTGTETQYF. CDR3 coding DNA: TGCAGTGCTTCTTCCGGGACTGGCACTGAGACCCAGTACTTC.

V usage is TRBV9 and J usage is TRBJ2-1, with TRBD2 matching 10 bases. Germline CDR1 SGDLS, CDR2 YYNGEE. The CDR3 has 16 amino acids. The junction had 16 bases not matched to a gene; V was cut back by 2 bases and J by 14 bases. CDR3 nucleotides: TGTGCCAGCAGCGTTATCGCCGCGGCTAGCGGGAGTGACAAGTTCTTC. Translating gives CASSVIAAASGSDKFF.

This chain connects TRBV11-3 to TRBJ2-7; 12 nucleotides align to TRBD1. After removal of 5 bases from V and 9 bases from J, the junction contained 11 bases not matched to a gene. CDR1 SGHNT and CDR2 YENEEA come from the germline V gene. The CDR3 is made up of 15 amino acids. The CDR3 nucleotides read TGTGCCAGCAGCCACACCGGGACAGGGGGCGTTATGCAGTACTTC. This gives the protein CASSHTGTGGVMQYF.

This clonotype was counted between two and nine times. The gene calls are TRBV2 and TRBJ2-3; a possible D gene is TRBD1 (5 bases). CDR1 and CDR2 (germline): SNHLY, FYNNEI. V was shortened by 0 bases and J by 6 bases, with 16 bases between the two germline ends. The CDR3 spans 16 residues. CDR3 sequence (DNA): TGTGCCAGCAGTGAAGCGAAACAGGCGACAGTCGATACGCAGTATTTT. This codes for CASSEAKQATVDTQYF.

The chain is built from TRBV7-9 and TRBJ2-3, with D maybe TRBD2 (7 bases). The V and J ends lost 0 bases and 4 bases respectively, with 11 bases between them. The germline V gene encodes CDR1 SEHNR and CDR2 FQNEAQ (reference sequence). The CDR3 loop spans 15 amino acids. The CDR3 sequence is CASSLASGGSDTQYF. CDR3 bases: TGTGCCAGCAGCTTAGCGTCGGGGGGCTCAGATACGCAGTATTTT.

The chain couples TRBV7-3 to TRBJ2-2; 10 bases map to TRBD1. This CDR3 has 13 residues. Germline V lookup: CDR1 SGHTA, CDR2 FQGTGA. With V trimmed by 5 bases and J by 11 bases, 5 bases remained unmatched. CDR3 sequence: CASSETGGVELFF. The CDR3 DNA reads as TGTGCCAGCAGCGAGACAGGGGGCGTTGAGCTGTTTTTT.

This chain uses TRBV6-2 or TRBV6-3 with TRBJ2-2; D possibly corresponds to TRBD2 (5 bases). Germline assignment: CDR1 MNHEY and CDR2 SVGEGT. The CDR3 contains 13 residues. V dropped 6 bases and J dropped 6 bases, with 11 bases sitting between them. CDR3 nucleotide sequence: TGTGCCAGCAGAATAAGCGGTGCCGGGGAGCTGTTTTTT. Translation: CASRISGAGELFF.

This clonotype occurred many times. The chain uses TRBV7-9 and TRBJ2-2, with 7 bases lining up with TRBD2. The V gene end was trimmed by 3 bases and the J gene end by 0 bases; junction bases not matched to a gene: 4. Germline V CDR1 and CDR2: SEHNR, FQNEAQ (reference sequence). The CDR3 consists of 16 residues. This chain's CDR3 is CASSFRSGSNTGELFF. The CDR3 nucleotides are TGTGCCAGCAGCTTCCGTAGCGGGTCGAACACCGGGGAGCTGTTTTTT.

This clonotype was counted ten times or more. The chain is built from TRBV20-1 and TRBJ2-1; 10 nucleotides match TRBD2. V lost 0 bases and J lost 4; bases outside the gene matches: 9. The CDR3 consists of 17 residues. Germline lookup yields CDR1 DFQATT and CDR2 SNEGSKA (reference sequence). CDR3 in DNA: TGCAGTGCTAGAGATGGGGCTAGCGGGAGAATATACAATGAGCAGTTCTTC. Residues: CSARDGASGRIYNEQFF.

V usage is TRBV7-9 and J usage is TRBJ2-3, with D tentatively TRBD2 (5 bases). CDR3 length equals 16 residues. The germline V gene has CDR1 SEHNR and CDR2 FQNEAQ (reference sequence). Between the trimmed V and J ends, which lost 10 bases and 1 base, there was a span of 21 bases. CDR3 sequence (DNA): TGTGCCATGGCTCTTGGTGCGGGTGCTCGCACAGATACGCAGTATTTT. Protein: CAMALGAGARTDTQYF.